The 15 T cell receptor beta chains below all came from one sample that was sequenced in a study of lymphopenia after photon versus proton radiotherapy. Clones were sequenced by immunoSEQ multiplex PCR, and TCRdb holds only the in-frame ones, with some missing. The sample contains more than 45,000 clones, more than 90% of which appear only once. The starting material was peripheral blood, obtained from a patient treated with photon-based radiotherapy. All receptors derive from a middle-aged woman with cholangiocarcinoma.

The chain has TRBV5-4 and TRBJ1-1; TRBD1 aligns across 8 bases. After removal of 2 bases from V and 3 bases from J, the junction contained 3 bases not matched to a gene. The length of the CDR3 is 14 residues. Germline V CDR1 and CDR2: SGHNT, YYREEE (reference sequence). CDR3 DNA sequence: TGTGCCAGCAGCTTAAACAGGGGGTACACTGAAGCTTTCTTT. Protein sequence: CASSLNRGYTEAFF.

The gene calls are TRBV10-3 and TRBJ1-2; D remains ambiguous. Germline assignment: CDR1 ENHRY and CDR2 SYGVKD. Trimming took 3 bases from V and 7 from J, leaving 9 bases between them. This CDR3 contains 12 residues. The CDR3 coding sequence is TGTGCCATCAGTGAATCGGACTCTGGCTACACCTTC. It codes for CAISESDSGYTF.

This clone occurred a few times. J is TRBJ2-3 and V is TRBV20-1; D gene uncertain. The V end lost 2 bases, the J end lost 6 bases, and 6 bases lay between the germline ends. The germline CDR1 and CDR2 sequences are DFQATT and SNEGSKA (reference sequence). The CDR3 loop spans 11 amino acids. CDR3 amino acids: CSARRSDTQYF. CDR3 DNA sequence: TGCAGTGCTAGAAGGTCGGATACGCAGTATTTT.

This chain connects TRBV6-1 to TRBJ2-3, with a tentative D call TRBD1 (5 bases). V dropped 0 bases and J dropped 4 bases, with 17 bases sitting between them. CDR1 is MNHNS and CDR2 is SASEGT in the germline V gene. This CDR3 has 17 amino acids. CDR3 sequence: CASSEAPVGVVADTQYF. The DNA of the CDR3 is TGTGCCAGCAGTGAAGCTCCGGTAGGGGTAGTCGCAGATACGCAGTATTTT.

The V and J genes are TRBV10-2 and TRBJ1-1, with D perhaps TRBD1 (5 bases). V was clipped by 8 bases and J by 6 bases, with 16 bases between them. Germline CDR1 is WSHSY and CDR2 is SAAADI. CDR3 size: 13 residues. The CDR3 DNA is TGCGCCAGCCTAATCGGGGGGAAGGCTGAAGCTTTCTTT. Residues: CASLIGGKAEAFF.

About this clone: The same CDR3 can be traced to other DNA sequences in this sample. The chain recombines TRBV5-1 with TRBJ2-7, with D unclear. The CDR3 runs to 13 residues. Deletions cut 0 bases from V and 1 base from J, with 5 bases between. CDR1 is SGHRS and CDR2 is YFSETQ in the germline V gene. CDR3 region: CASSLDVSYEQYF. For the CDR3, the DNA is TGCGCCAGCAGCTTGGATGTGTCCTACGAGCAGTACTTC.

V usage is TRBV7-8 and J usage is TRBJ2-2; TRBD2 is a possible D gene (5 bases). The germline CDR1 and CDR2 sequences are SGHVS and FQNEAQ. CDR3 length equals 13 residues. The germline V and J ends were trimmed by 5 bases and 5 bases, with 9 bases remaining between them. DNA of the CDR3: TGTGCCAGCAGCCCCCCGGGGACCGGGGAGCTGTTTTTT. Its protein product is CASSPPGTGELFF. Supplemented by reference TRBV7-8 and TRBJ2-2, the full variable domain reads GAGVSQSPRYKVAKRGQDVALRCDPISGHVSLFWYQQALGQGPEFLTYFQNEAQLDKSGLPSDRFFAERPEGSVSTLKIQRTQQEDSAVYLCASSPPGTGELFFGEGSRLTVL.

The V and J genes are TRBV6-5 and TRBJ1-2, with 11 bases lining up with TRBD1. This CDR3 contains 13 residues. Germline CDR1 reads MNHEY; CDR2 reads SVGAGI. V lost 7 bases to trimming and J lost 8 bases; unmatched junction nucleotides: 6. Written as DNA, the CDR3 is TGTGCCAGCACACCGGGACAGGGGGTCGGCTACACCTTC. This sequence encodes CASTPGQGVGYTF.

The chain joins TRBV18 to TRBJ1-2, with D possibly matching TRBD1 (5 bases). The CDR3 has 12 residues. The V gene's germline CDR1 is KGHSH and CDR2 LQKENI. The germline V and J ends were trimmed by 3 bases and 3 bases, with 5 bases remaining between them. CDR3 coding DNA: TGTGCCAGCTCACCGACAGACTATGGCTACACCTTC. This sequence encodes CASSPTDYGYTF.

The rearrangement joins TRBV6-5 to TRBJ2-7, with D perhaps TRBD2 (6 bases). This CDR3 region has 13 residues. V lost 8 bases and J 2 bases, leaving 13 bases between the germline ends. Germline V CDR1 and CDR2: MNHEY, SVGAGI. CDR3 nucleotide sequence: TGTGCCAGCCGGAGGGAGAGTACCTACGAGCAGTACTTC. It translates to CASRRESTYEQYF.

This clone was counted once. CDR3 sequence: CAWSATGSEAFF. The CDR3 region has the DNA TGTGCCTGGAGTGCAACGGGGAGTGAAGCTTTCTTT. This chain links TRBV30 with TRBJ1-1; D gene unclear. The V gene's germline CDR1 is GTSNPN and CDR2 SVGIG (reference sequence). The CDR3 spans 12 residues. Trimming cost V 1 base and J 7 bases, with 10 bases left between them.

V and J are TRBV10-3 and TRBJ1-1; 7 bases are a match to TRBD1. The CDR3 totals 15 residues. The trim removed 6 bases at V and 6 bases at J, leaving 13 bases unmatched. CDR1 is ENHRY, CDR2 SYGVKD, per germline. The CDR3 reads CAIRPTTGRVPEAFF. The DNA for the CDR3 is TGTGCCATCAGACCTACGACAGGGCGGGTTCCTGAAGCTTTCTTT.

The V gene is TRBV18, the J gene TRBJ1-1; no clear D. Germline V gene lookup returns CDR1 KGHSH and CDR2 LQKENI. Deletions cut 2 bases from V and 10 bases from J, with 23 bases between. This CDR3 region has 16 residues. CDR3 DNA: TGTGCCAGCTCACCATCCAACCCGGGAAGTGGAGGCGGAGCTTTCTTT. Its protein is CASSPSNPGSGGGAFF.

About this clone: Compared with germline, one end of the junction differs, possibly owing to a read error. The CDR3 is CASTAQPGPHGHF. The DNA of the CDR3 is TGTGCCAGCACCGCCCAACCAGGGCCTCATGGGCACTTC. V usage is TRBV28 and J usage is TRBJ2-7, with D possibly TRBD1 on 5 matching bases. Germline CDR1 MDHEN, CDR2 SYDVKM. This CDR3 has 13 residues.

The chain employs TRBV6-1 and TRBJ1-1, with D maybe TRBD1 (6 bases). V was shortened by 1 base and J by 1 base, with 13 bases between the two germline ends. The CDR3 is 16 amino acids. The germline V gene encodes CDR1 MNHNS and CDR2 SASEGT. CDR3 sequence reads: CASSEDPGAGNTEAFF. DNA of the CDR3: TGTGCCAGCAGTGAAGATCCAGGGGCCGGGAACACTGAAGCTTTCTTT.